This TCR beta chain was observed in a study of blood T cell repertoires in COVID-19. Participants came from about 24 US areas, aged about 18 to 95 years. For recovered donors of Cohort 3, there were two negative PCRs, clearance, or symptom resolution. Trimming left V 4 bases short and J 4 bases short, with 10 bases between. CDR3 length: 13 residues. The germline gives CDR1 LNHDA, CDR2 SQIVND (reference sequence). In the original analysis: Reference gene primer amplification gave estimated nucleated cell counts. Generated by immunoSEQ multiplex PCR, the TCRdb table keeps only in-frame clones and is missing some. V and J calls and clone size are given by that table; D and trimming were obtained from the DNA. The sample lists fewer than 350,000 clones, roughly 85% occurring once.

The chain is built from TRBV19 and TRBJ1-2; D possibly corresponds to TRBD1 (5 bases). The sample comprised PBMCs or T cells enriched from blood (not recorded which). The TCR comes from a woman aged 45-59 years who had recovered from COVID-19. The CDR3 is CASSKGRGYGYTF. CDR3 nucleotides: TGTGCCAGTAGTAAAGGAAGGGGCTATGGCTACACCTTC.